This T cell receptor beta chain is from a study of CD8+ T cells in alopecia areata. Across the study: Tofacitinib administration to treated patients was oral, at 5 to 10 mg twice daily.

Trimming stripped 1 base from V and 9 bases from J, with 16 bases between. CDR1 and CDR2 (germline): SGHTA, FQGNSA. The CDR3 runs 16 residues. On this clone itself: Its antigen is unknown.

The authors extracted RNA and reverse transcribed it into cDNA as the sequencing template. Clones were read by immunoSEQ multiplex PCR, and TCRdb kept only the in-frame ones, dropping some. The repertoire holds around 290,000 clones, nearly 60% seen once, with under 2% in the top ten. Study results and limitations: Scalp clonality, together with expanded CD8+ clones among the top 100, fell significantly with tofacitinib.

Treatment reported: oral pan-JAK inhibitor, 5-10 mg twice daily. The investigators collected lesional scalp punch biopsies and peripheral blood from alopecia areata patients. The rearrangement joins TRBV7-2 to TRBJ1-6; D possibly corresponds to TRBD1 (6 bases). The material was CD4+ T cells sorted from blood, obtained at week 24, from a patient treated with tofacitinib. The receptor was derived from a human donor with alopecia areata. The CDR3 sequence: CASSLEGGGNGSPLHF. The CDR3 DNA sequence: TGTGCCAGCAGCTTAGAGGGGGGAGGGAATGGTTCACCCCTCCACTTT.